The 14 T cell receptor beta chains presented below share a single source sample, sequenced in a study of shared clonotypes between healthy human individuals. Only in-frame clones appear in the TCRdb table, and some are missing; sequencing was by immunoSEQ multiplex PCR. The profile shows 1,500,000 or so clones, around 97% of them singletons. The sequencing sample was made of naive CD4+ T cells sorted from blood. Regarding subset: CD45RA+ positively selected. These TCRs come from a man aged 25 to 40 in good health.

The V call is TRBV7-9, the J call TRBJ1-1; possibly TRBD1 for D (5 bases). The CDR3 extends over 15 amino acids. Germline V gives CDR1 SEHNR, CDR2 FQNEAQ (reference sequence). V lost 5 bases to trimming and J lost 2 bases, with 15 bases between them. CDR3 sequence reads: CASSVPGTGNTEAFF. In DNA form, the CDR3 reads TGTGCCAGCAGCGTACCGGGGACGGGTAACACTGAAGCTTTCTTT.

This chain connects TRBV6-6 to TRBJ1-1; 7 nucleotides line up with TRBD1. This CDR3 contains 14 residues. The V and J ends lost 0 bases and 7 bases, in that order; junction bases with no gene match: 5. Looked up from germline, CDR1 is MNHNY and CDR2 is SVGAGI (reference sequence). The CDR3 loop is CASSYSRTGVEAFF. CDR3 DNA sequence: TGTGCCAGCAGTTACTCGAGGACAGGCGTTGAAGCTTTCTTT.

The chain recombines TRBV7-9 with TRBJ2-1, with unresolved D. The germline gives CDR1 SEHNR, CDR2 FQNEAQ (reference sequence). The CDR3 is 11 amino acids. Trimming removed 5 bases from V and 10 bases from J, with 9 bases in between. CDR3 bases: TGTGCCAGCAGCACCCGTGGGGAGCAGTTCTTC. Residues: CASSTRGEQFF.

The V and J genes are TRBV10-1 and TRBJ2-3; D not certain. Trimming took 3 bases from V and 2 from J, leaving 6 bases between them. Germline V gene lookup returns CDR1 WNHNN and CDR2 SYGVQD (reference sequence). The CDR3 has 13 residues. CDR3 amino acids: CASSEGFTDTQYF. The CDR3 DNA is TGCGCCAGCAGTGAAGGATTCACAGATACGCAGTATTTT.

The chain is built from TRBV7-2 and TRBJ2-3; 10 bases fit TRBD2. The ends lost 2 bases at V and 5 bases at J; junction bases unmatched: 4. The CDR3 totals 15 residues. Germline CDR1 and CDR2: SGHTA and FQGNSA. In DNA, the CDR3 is TGTGCCAGCAGCTTACTAGCGGGAGTGTTAGATACGCAGTATTTT. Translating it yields CASSLLAGVLDTQYF.

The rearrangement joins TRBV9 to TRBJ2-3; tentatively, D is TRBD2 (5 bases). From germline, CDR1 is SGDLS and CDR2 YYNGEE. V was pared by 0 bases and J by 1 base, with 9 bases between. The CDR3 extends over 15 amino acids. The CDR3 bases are TGTGCCAGCAGCGTAGATTTTAGCGGCACAGATACGCAGTATTTT. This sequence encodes CASSVDFSGTDTQYF.

CDR3 amino acids: CASSLHGQGGYEQYF. Written as DNA, the CDR3 is TGTGCCAGCAGCTTACACGGACAGGGCGGCTACGAGCAGTACTTC. The chain joins TRBV11-2 to TRBJ2-7, with 8 nucleotides matching TRBD1. The CDR3 has 15 residues. Losses at the gene ends were 2 bases for V and 3 bases for J; bases not matched to a gene: 6. Germline V CDR1 and CDR2: SGHAT, FQNNGV.

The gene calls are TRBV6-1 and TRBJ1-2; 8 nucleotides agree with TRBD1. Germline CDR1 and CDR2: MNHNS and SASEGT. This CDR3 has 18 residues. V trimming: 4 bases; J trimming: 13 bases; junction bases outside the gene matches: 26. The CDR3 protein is CASSVVRDRLAAILGGTF. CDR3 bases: TGTGCCAGCAGTGTTGTCCGGGACAGGCTCGCCGCTATCCTTGGAGGCACCTTC.

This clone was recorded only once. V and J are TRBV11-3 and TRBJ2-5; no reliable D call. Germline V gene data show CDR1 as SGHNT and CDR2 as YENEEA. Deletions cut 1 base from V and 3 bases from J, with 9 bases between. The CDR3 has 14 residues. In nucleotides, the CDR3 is TGTGCCAGCAGCTTAGTTCGACCTAAAGAGACCCAGTACTTC. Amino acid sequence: CASSLVRPKETQYF.

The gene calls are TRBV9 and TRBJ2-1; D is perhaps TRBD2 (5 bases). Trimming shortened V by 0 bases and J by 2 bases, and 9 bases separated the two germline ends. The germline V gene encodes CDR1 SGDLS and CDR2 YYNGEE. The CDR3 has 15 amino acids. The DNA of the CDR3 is TGTGCCAGCAGCGTAGGAGAGGGCCCCTACAATGAGCAGTTCTTC. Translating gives CASSVGEGPYNEQFF.

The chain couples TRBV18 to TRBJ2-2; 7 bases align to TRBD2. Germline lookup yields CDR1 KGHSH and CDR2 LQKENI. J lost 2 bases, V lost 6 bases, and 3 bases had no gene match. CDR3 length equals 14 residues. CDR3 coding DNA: TGTGCCAGCTCGGGACTAACCAACACCGGGGAGCTGTTTTTT. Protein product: CASSGLTNTGELFF.

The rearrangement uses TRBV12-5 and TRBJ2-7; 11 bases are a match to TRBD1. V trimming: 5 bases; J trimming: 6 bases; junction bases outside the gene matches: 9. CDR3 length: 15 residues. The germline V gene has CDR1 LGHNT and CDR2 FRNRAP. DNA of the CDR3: TGTGCTAGTGGTGTTACCGGGACAGGGGGTTTCGAGCAGTACTTC. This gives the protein CASGVTGTGGFEQYF. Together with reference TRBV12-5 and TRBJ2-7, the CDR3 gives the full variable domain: DARVTQTPRHKVTEMGQEVTMRCQPILGHNTVFWYRQTMMQGLELLAYFRNRAPLDDSGMPKDRFSAEMPDATLATLKIQPSEPRDSAVYFCASGVTGTGGFEQYFGPGTRLTVT.

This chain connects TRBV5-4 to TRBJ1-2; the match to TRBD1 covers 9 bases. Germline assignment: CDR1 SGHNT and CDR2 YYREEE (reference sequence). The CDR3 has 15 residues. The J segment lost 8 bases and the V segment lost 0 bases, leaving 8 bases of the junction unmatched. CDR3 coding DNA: TGTGCCAGCAGCTTGGTAGGACAGGGGATTCCGGGCTACACCTTC. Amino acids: CASSLVGQGIPGYTF.

For the CDR3, the DNA is TGTGCCAGCAGTTACGGACAGGGAATAATAGAGCAGTTCTTC. This codes for CASSYGQGIIEQFF. The gene calls are TRBV6-5 and TRBJ2-1; 8 bases match TRBD1. The CDR3 covers 14 residues. CDR1 and CDR2 (germline): MNHEY, SVGAGI. The V gene end was trimmed by 2 bases and the J gene end by 10 bases; junction bases not matched to a gene: 7.